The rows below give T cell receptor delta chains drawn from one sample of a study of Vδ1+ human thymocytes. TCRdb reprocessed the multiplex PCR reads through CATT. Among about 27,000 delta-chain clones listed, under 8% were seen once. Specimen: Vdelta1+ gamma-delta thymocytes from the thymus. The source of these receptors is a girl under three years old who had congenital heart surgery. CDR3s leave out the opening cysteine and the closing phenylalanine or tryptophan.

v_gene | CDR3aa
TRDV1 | ALGEPHYRWGIRYTDKLI
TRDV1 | ALGELDWGINTDKLI
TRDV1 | ALGERSLLDWGIRYTDKLI
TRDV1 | APGELGNWGIQTDKLI
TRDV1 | ALGECSPPHYTDKLI
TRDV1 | ALGELPDYWGIRLTDKLI
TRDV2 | ACDTIIGGYAPQLI
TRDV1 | ALGDRSQSYGANGQTGGFRFYTDKLI
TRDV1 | ALFLSDKLI
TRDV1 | ALGELPQTGGYAFLYTDKLI
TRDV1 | ALGEPTRGADKLI
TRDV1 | ALGEQTGGFPRDKLI
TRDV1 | ALGELGRRTYADKLI
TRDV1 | ALGELGSPEGFDKLI
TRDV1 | ALGEPSRTLPTDKLI
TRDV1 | ALGEKRADKLI
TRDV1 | ALGEVGLPYTYWASTDKLI
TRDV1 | ALGEPLAPGLPGIRGVTDKLI
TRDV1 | ALGELPYRGIERRYTDKLI
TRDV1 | ALACLYWGIRYTDKLI
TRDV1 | ALGDPRGLRLGDTVGLI
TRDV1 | ALGSSAFGITGGYTDKLI
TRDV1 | ALGDFLVLGDEVRLYTDKLI
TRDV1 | ALGGGRGRPYTDKLI
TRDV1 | ALGPENMTVEVKSLGYWGRYTDKLI
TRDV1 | ALGERESWSGGYRKLI
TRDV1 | ALGEVPPPLGDKWYTDKLI
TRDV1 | ALGEPLRLGDTTKFDKLI
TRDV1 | ALSRISYNGGYKLI
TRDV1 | ALGEFASCRSMGDTRGPYTDKLI
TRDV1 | ALGELTLLRHWGIPTDKLI
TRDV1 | ALGETYRLGIAYTDKLI
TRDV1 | ALGELIRGIRRRRTDKLI
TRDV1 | ALGNRQTPTGTGGYTDKLI
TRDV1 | ALGSLPKRLGDQAYTDKLI
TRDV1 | ALGERGLPLSPYWDKLPTTDKLI
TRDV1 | ALGGLPPNKLI
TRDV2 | ACDNTGGYSWDTRQMF
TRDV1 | ALGEIDYHNYPCTGDDKLI
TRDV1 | ALGPLIEDELGDTRISDKLI
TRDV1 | ALGKGTSGGYRADKLI
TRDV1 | ALGELSAYRGTDKLI
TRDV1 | ALGEPPFYWYTDKLI
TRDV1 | ALGGTTGETRTDKLI
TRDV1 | ALGEHRYTADKLI
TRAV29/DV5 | SVLLCSKRGWVDLTSRGADKLI
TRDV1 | ALGERHPHLKADLVAGICPDKLI
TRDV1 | ALGEKTDVVIGCLKLI
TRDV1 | ALGSTYWGYTDKLI
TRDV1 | ALVGPDSYTDKLI
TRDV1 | ALGELSFSHLGDDTDKLI
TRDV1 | ALGEAAAGGNWYTDKLI
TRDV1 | ALGGSSHTGGSHKLI